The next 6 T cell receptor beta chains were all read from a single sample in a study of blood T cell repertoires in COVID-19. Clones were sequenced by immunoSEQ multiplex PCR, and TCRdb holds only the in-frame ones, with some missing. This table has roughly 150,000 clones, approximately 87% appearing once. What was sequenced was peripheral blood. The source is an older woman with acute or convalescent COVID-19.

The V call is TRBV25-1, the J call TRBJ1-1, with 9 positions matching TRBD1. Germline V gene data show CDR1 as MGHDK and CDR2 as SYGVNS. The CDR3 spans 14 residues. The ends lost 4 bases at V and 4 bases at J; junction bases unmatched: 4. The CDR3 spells CASSGTGVRTEAFF. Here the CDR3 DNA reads TGTGCCAGCAGTGGGACAGGGGTTCGCACTGAAGCTTTCTTT.

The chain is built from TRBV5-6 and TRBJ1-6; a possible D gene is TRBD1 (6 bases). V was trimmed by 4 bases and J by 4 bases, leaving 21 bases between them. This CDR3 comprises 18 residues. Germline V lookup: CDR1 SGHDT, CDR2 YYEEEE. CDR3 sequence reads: CASSHWGRVPSYNSPLHF. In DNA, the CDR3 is TGTGCCAGCAGCCACTGGGGGCGGGTCCCCTCTTATAATTCACCCCTCCACTTT.

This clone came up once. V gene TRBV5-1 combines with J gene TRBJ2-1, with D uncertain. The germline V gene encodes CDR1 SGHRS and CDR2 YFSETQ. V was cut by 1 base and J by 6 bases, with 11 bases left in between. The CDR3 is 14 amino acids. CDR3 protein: CASSLRQSGNEQFF. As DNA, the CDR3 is TGCGCCAGCAGCTTGAGGCAGTCGGGCAATGAGCAGTTCTTC.

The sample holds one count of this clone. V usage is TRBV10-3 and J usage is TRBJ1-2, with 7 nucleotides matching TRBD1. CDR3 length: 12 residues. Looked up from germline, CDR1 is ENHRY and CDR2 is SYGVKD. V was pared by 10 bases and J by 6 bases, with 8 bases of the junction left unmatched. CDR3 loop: CARGDRVDGYTF. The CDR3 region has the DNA TGTGCCAGAGGAGACAGGGTGGATGGCTACACCTTC.

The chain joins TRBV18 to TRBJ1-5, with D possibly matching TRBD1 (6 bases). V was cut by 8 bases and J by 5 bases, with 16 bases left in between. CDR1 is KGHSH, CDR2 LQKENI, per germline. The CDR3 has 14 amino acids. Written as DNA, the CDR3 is TGTGCCAGCGCTTCGTTACAGGGAGATCAGCCCCAGCATTTT. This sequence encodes CASASLQGDQPQHF. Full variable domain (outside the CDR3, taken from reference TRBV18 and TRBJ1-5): NAGVMQNPRHLVRRRGQEARLRCSPMKGHSHVYWYRQLPEEGLKFMVYLQKENIIDESGMPKERFSAEFPKEGPSILRIQQVVRGDSAAYFCASASLQGDQPQHFGDGTRLSIL.

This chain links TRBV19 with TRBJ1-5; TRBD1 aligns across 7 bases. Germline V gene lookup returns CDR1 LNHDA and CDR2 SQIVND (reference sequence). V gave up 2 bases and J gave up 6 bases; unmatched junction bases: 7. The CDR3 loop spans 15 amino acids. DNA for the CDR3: TGTGCCAGTAGTATAACAGGGGCGGAATCTCAGCCCCAGCATTTT. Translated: CASSITGAESQPQHF.